The clone carrying this TCR beta chain was counted between two and nine times. Its antigen is not known. This CDR3 is built from 15 residues. Germline V CDR1 and CDR2: SGDLS, YYNGEE. V dropped 0 bases and J dropped 1 base, with 7 bases sitting between them. This sample was taken from a study of response to subunit inactivated influenza vaccine. Each CDR3 protein gets one entry after TCRdb re-called the RT-PCR reads with MiXCR. The table has about 700,000 distinct CDR3 sequences, about 15% seen once. Findings of the study overall: Each seasonal flu vaccination may recruit only limited new T cells, authors suggested.

Sequencing was performed on PBMCs from blood, taken less than 15 days before vaccination. This TCR was recovered from a middle-aged man who received an inactivated influenza vaccine. The gene calls are TRBV9 and TRBJ2-2, with D possibly being TRBD2 (6 bases). Here the CDR3 DNA reads TGTGCCAGCAGCGTAGGGGGGGTGAACACCGGGGAGCTGTTTTTT. As protein: CASSVGGVNTGELFF.